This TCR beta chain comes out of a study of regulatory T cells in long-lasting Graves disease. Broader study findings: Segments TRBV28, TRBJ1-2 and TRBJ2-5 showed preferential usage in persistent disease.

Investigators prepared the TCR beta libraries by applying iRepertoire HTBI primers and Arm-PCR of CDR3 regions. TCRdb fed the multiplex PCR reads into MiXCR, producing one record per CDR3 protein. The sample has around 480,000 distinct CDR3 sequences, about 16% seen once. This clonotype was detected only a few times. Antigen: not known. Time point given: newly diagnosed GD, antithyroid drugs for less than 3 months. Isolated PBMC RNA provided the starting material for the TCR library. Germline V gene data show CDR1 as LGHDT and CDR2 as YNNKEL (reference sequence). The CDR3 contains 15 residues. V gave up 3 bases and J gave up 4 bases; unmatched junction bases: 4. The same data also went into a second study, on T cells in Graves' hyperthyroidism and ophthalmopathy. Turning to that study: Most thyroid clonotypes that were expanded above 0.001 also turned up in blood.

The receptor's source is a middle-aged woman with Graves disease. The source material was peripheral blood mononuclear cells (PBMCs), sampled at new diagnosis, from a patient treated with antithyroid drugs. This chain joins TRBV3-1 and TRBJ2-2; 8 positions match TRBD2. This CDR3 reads CASSQNGGATGELFF. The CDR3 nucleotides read TGTGCCAGCAGCCAGAACGGGGGGGCCACCGGGGAGCTGTTTTTT.